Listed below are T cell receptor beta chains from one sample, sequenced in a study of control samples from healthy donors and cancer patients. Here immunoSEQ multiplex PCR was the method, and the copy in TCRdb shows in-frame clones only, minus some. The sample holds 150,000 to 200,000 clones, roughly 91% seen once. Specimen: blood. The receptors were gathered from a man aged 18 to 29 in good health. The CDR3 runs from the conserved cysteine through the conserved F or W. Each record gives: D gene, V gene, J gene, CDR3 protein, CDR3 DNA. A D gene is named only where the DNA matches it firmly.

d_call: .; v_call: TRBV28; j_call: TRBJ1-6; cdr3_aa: CASTPWGSPLHF; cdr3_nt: TGTGCCAGCACCCCCTGGGGCTCACCCCTCCACTTT
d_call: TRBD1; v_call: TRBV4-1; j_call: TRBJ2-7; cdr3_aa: CASSQAPGQGDEQYF; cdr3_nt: TGCGCCAGCAGCCAGGCTCCGGGACAGGGCGACGAGCAGTACTTC
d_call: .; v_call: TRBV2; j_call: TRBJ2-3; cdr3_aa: CASNGYLGTDTQYF; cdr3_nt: TGTGCCAGCAACGGGTATCTCGGCACAGATACGCAGTATTTT
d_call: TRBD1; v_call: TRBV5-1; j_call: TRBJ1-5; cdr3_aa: CASSFGTGNQPQHF; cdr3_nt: TGCGCCAGCAGCTTCGGGACAGGGAACCAGCCCCAGCATTTT
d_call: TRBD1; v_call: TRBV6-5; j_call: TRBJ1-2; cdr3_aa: CASSYRDRGYYGYTF; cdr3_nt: TGTGCCAGCAGCTACCGGGACAGAGGCTACTATGGCTACACCTTC
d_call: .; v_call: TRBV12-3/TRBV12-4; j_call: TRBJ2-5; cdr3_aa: CASSTKETQYF; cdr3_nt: TGTGCCAGCAGTACGAAAGAGACCCAGTACTTC
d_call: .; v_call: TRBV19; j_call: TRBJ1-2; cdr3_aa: CASSALRYSANYGYTF; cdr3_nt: TGTGCCAGTAGTGCCCTCCGATACTCCGCTAACTATGGCTACACCTTC
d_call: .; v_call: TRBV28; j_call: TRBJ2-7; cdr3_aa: CASSSTGSLREQYF; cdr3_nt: TGTGCCAGCAGTTCGACAGGAAGTCTACGCGAGCAGTACTTC
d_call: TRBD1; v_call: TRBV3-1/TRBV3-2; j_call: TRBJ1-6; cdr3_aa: CASSRGQGDSPLHF; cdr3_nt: TGTGCCAGCAGCCGAGGACAGGGCGACTCACCCCTCCACTTT
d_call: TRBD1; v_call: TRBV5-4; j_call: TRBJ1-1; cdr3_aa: CASSPRTGIGTEAFF; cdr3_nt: TGTGCCAGCAGCCCCCGGACAGGGATCGGCACTGAAGCTTTCTTT
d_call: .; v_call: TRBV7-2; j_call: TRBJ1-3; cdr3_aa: CASSIESSGNTIYF; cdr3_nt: TGTGCCAGCAGCATTGAGAGCTCTGGAAACACCATATATTTT
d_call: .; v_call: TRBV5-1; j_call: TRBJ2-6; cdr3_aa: CASSLTFPGANVLTF; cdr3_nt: TGCGCCAGCAGCTTGACCTTCCCGGGGGCCAACGTCCTGACTTTC